Listed here are 32 T cell receptor beta chains from one sample, sequenced in a study of shared clonotypes between healthy human individuals. TCRdb keeps only in-frame clones here, not all; method: immunoSEQ multiplex PCR. Of 550,000 to 800,000 clones in the sample, around 74% were seen once. Sequencing was done on a sample of memory CD4+ T cells sorted from blood. The subset is: CD45RA-negative fraction. These TCRs come from a woman aged 30 to 39 in good health.

The chain is built from TRBV18 and TRBJ2-1, with 11 nucleotides matching TRBD2. CDR3 length equals 16 residues. Unmatched junction bases numbered 4, after V lost 2 bases and J lost 4 bases. From germline, CDR1 is KGHSH and CDR2 LQKENI. The CDR3 sequence: CASSPLGLAAYNEQFF. In DNA, the CDR3 is TGTGCCAGCTCACCATTGGGACTAGCGGCTTACAATGAGCAGTTCTTC.

The chain uses TRBV28 and TRBJ1-1, with 7 positions matching TRBD1. The junction had 7 bases not matched to a gene; V was cut back by 8 bases and J by 4 bases. The CDR3 is 13 amino acids. The germline V gene has CDR1 MDHEN and CDR2 SYDVKM. CDR3 protein: CASQDRRGTEAFF. CDR3 bases: TGTGCCAGCCAGGACAGGAGGGGCACTGAAGCTTTCTTT.

With respect to this clone: Other DNA sequences in the same sample also yield this CDR3. J is TRBJ2-3 and V is TRBV7-3; perhaps TRBD2 as D (6 bases). V was shortened by 2 bases and J by 0 bases, with 9 bases between the two germline ends. The CDR3 has 15 amino acids. The germline gives CDR1 SGHTA, CDR2 FQGTGA. The CDR3 region has the DNA TGTGCCAGCAGCTTATTTGGGGGGAGCACAGATACGCAGTATTTT. This translates into CASSLFGGSTDTQYF.

J is TRBJ1-1 and V is TRBV19, with 8 bases that match TRBD1. The CDR3 sequence is 15 residues long. The germline CDR1 and CDR2 sequences are LNHDA and SQIVND (reference sequence). After removal of 1 base from V and 3 bases from J, the junction contained 4 bases not matched to a gene. The CDR3 DNA reads TGTGCCAGTAGTATAGCCCGGACAGGGTACACTGAAGCTTTCTTT. Its protein is CASSIARTGYTEAFF.

This rearrangement joins TRBV6-4 to TRBJ2-1, with 11 bases identical to TRBD2. The germline gives CDR1 MRHNA, CDR2 SNTAGT. The ends lost 7 bases at V and 8 bases at J; junction bases unmatched: 7. This CDR3 has 14 amino acids. The CDR3, as DNA: TGTGCCAGCAAAATAGCGGGAGGGTCTTATGAGCAGTTCTTC. Its translation: CASKIAGGSYEQFF.

There are a few counts of this clone. The gene calls are TRBV5-1 and TRBJ2-4, with a weak D call TRBD2 (5 bases). Germline assignment: CDR1 SGHRS and CDR2 YFSETQ. CDR3 length: 14 residues. Between the trimmed V and J ends, which lost 4 bases and 7 bases, there was a span of 15 bases. The CDR3 DNA is TGCGCCAGCAGCCCTGACCAACCGGGGAACATTCAGTACTTC. Residues: CASSPDQPGNIQYF.

The chain carries TRBV28 and TRBJ2-3, with 12 bases fitting TRBD2. Germline lookup yields CDR1 MDHEN and CDR2 SYDVKM. J lost 1 base, V lost 5 bases, and 4 bases had no gene match. The CDR3 contains 16 residues. The CDR3 sequence: CASSVLAGGGTDTQYF. For the CDR3, the DNA is TGTGCCAGCAGTGTACTAGCGGGAGGTGGCACAGATACGCAGTATTTT.

The chain recombines TRBV5-1 with TRBJ1-1; 7 bases align to TRBD1. Germline-derived CDR1 and CDR2 are SGHRS and YFSETQ. The ends lost 4 bases at V and 7 bases at J; junction bases unmatched: 7. The CDR3 consists of 13 residues. CDR3 nucleotide sequence: TGCGCCAGCAGCGGAGACAGGGTAGGTGAAGCTTTCTTT. This gives the protein CASSGDRVGEAFF.

The V gene is TRBV7-8, the J gene TRBJ2-1; D might be TRBD2 (6 bases). V lost 5 bases to trimming and J lost 7 bases, with 15 bases between them. This CDR3 spans 14 amino acids. Germline V CDR1 and CDR2: SGHVS, FQNEAQ. The CDR3 DNA sequence: TGTGCCAGCAGCCCACAGTTTGGGGGGAATGAGCAGTTCTTC. Its protein is CASSPQFGGNEQFF.

The J gene is TRBJ1-2, the V gene TRBV6-5; TRBD1 matches at 7 bases. Looked up from germline, CDR1 is MNHEY and CDR2 is SVGAGI. V shed 7 bases and J 3 bases; nucleotides not matched to a gene: 5. This CDR3 comprises 13 residues. The CDR3 is CASTRDRDYGYTF. The DNA for the CDR3 is TGTGCCAGCACCCGAGACAGGGACTATGGCTACACCTTC.

This chain uses TRBV6-1 with TRBJ2-7; no definite D call. Germline assignment: CDR1 MNHNS and CDR2 SASEGT. The length of the CDR3 is 11 residues. V dropped 3 bases and J dropped 2 bases, with 2 bases sitting between them. The CDR3: CASSETYEQYF. As DNA, the CDR3 is TGTGCCAGCAGTGAGACCTACGAGCAGTACTTC.

This clone appeared a single time. The gene calls are TRBV23-1 and TRBJ2-5, with a tentative D call TRBD1 (6 bases). TRBV23-1 is annotated as an ORF whose role is uncertain. The CDR3 spans 19 residues. Deletions cut 1 base from V and 2 bases from J, with 23 bases between. The CDR3 sequence: CASSQLPGQGTVGQETQYF. Written as DNA, the CDR3 is TGCGCCAGCAGTCAATTACCGGGACAAGGGACGGTTGGGCAAGAGACCCAGTACTTC.

Of note for this clone: Other DNA variants within this sample encode the same CDR3. CDR3 amino acids: CASSAETYGYTF. CDR3 bases: TGTGCCAGCAGTGCCGAGACCTATGGCTACACCTTC. The chain couples TRBV2 to TRBJ1-2; D not resolved. Germline V gives CDR1 SNHLY, CDR2 FYNNEI. V lost 4 bases and J 4 bases, leaving 7 bases between the germline ends. The CDR3 has 12 residues.

The chain is built from TRBV5-1 and TRBJ1-2; 9 bases align to TRBD1. V trimming: 5 bases; J trimming: 0 bases; junction bases outside the gene matches: 11. This CDR3 contains 17 residues. Germline V gene lookup returns CDR1 SGHRS and CDR2 YFSETQ. CDR3 region: CASRPLGQGLANYGYTF. In DNA, the CDR3 is TGCGCCAGCAGGCCCCTGGGACAGGGTCTAGCTAACTATGGCTACACCTTC.

The count of this clone is one. The chain has TRBV2 and TRBJ2-3, with 7 bases fitting TRBD2. CDR1 SNHLY and CDR2 FYNNEI come from the germline V gene. The length of the CDR3 is 16 residues. Trimming at V came to 0 bases and at J to 5 bases, leaving 8 bases not matched to a gene. The CDR3 DNA is TGTGCCAGCAGTGAAGCGGGGCGGGAGATTATAGATACGCAGTATTTT. Its translation is CASSEAGREIIDTQYF.

The rearrangement links TRBV28 to TRBJ2-3; D remains unclear. Looked up from germline, CDR1 is MDHEN and CDR2 is SYDVKM. Trimming removed 5 bases at V and 8 bases at J, with 17 bases between. The length of the CDR3 is 14 residues. The CDR3 nucleotides read TGTGCCAGCAGTCCGACGACTCCATCAGGTACGCAGTATTTT. This encodes CASSPTTPSGTQYF.

This clone was seen a few times. The gene calls are TRBV7-2 and TRBJ2-4; 9 bases align to TRBD2. V lost 4 bases, J lost 7 bases, and 5 bases stayed unmatched. Germline values: CDR1 SGHTA, CDR2 FQGNSA. The CDR3 is 14 amino acids. CDR3 sequence (DNA): TGTGCCAGCAGCTCCGGACTAGCGACGAACATTCAGTACTTC. Protein product: CASSSGLATNIQYF.

The chain carries TRBV5-1 and TRBJ2-7; no reliable D call. This CDR3 has 14 residues. Germline CDR1 is SGHRS and CDR2 is YFSETQ. Trimming stripped 0 bases from V and 3 bases from J, with 10 bases between. CDR3 nucleotide sequence: TGCGCCAGCAGCTTGGGGCTACCCGACTACGAGCAGTACTTC. Encoded protein: CASSLGLPDYEQYF.

V usage is TRBV20-1 and J usage is TRBJ2-7; 8 nucleotides line up with TRBD1. From germline, CDR1 is DFQATT and CDR2 SNEGSKA (reference sequence). CDR3 length: 11 residues. With 7 bases clipped from V and 9 bases from J, the junction kept 8 bases outside the gene matches. The CDR3 coding sequence is TGCAGTGTGGACAGGGTTGAAGCGCAGTACTTC. The encoded protein is CSVDRVEAQYF.

This clone has a handful of counts. This sample also contains other DNA sequences that code for the same CDR3. The V gene is TRBV6-6, the J gene TRBJ1-2, with D possibly TRBD1 on 6 matching bases. Trimming shortened V by 7 bases and J by 5 bases, and 8 bases separated the two germline ends. This CDR3 spans 11 amino acids. Germline loops: CDR1 MNHNY, CDR2 SVGAGI (reference sequence). Here the CDR3 reads CASTGQYGYTF. CDR3 nucleotides: TGTGCCAGCACTGGACAGTATGGCTACACCTTC.

This rearrangement joins TRBV10-1 to TRBJ2-7, with no clear D. CDR3 size: 14 residues. CDR1 and CDR2 from the germline V gene are WNHNN and SYGVQD (reference sequence). The germline V and J ends were trimmed by 4 bases and 6 bases, with 16 bases remaining between them. CDR3 bases: TGCGCCAGCAGTGGAGCTAAAAAATCCCCCGAGCAGTACTTC. It is translated as CASSGAKKSPEQYF.

The CDR3 region has the DNA TGTGCCAGCAGCCCTACATCCAGCTCCTACGAGCAGTACTTC. Its protein product is CASSPTSSSYEQYF. V gene TRBV7-7 combines with J gene TRBJ2-5; no firm D call. Judging by the DNA end, TRBJ2-7 fits better; the J call may be wrong. CDR3 size: 14 residues. Germline V gives CDR1 SSHAT, CDR2 FNYEAQ (reference sequence).

The CDR3 region has the DNA TGTGCCAGCAGGTTACGGCGGGAGGACACAGATACGCAGTATTTT. Its protein is CASRLRREDTDTQYF. The chain has TRBV7-8 and TRBJ2-3; 8 nucleotides align to TRBD2. J gave up 2 bases and V 6 bases, and 7 bases lay outside the gene matches. CDR1 and CDR2 from the germline V gene are SGHVS and FQNEAQ. This CDR3 is 15 amino acids long.

This clone was observed many times. V and J are TRBV7-9 and TRBJ2-5; D is perhaps TRBD2 (6 bases). Trimming removed 0 bases from V and 3 bases from J, with 8 bases in between. The CDR3 runs 14 residues. Looked up from germline, CDR1 is SEHNR and CDR2 is FQNEAQ (reference sequence). In DNA form, the CDR3 reads TGTGCCAGCAGCTTAGCAGGAGGGGAAGAGACCCAGTACTTC. Protein sequence: CASSLAGGEETQYF. Filled out from reference TRBV7-9 and TRBJ2-5, the complete variable domain reads DTGVSQNPRHKITKRGQNVTFRCDPISEHNRLYWYRQTLGQGPEFLTYFQNEAQLEKSRLLSDRFSAERPKGSFSTLEIQRTEQGDSAMYLCASSLAGGEETQYFGPGTRLLVL.

The J gene is TRBJ2-3, the V gene TRBV27; a weak D match, TRBD2 (6 bases). Germline V gene sequence: CDR1 MNHEY, CDR2 SMNVEV (reference sequence). There are 14 residues in the CDR3. Deletions cut 5 bases from V and 6 bases from J, with 15 bases between. CDR3 amino acids: CASSRGLDWDTQYF. The CDR3 DNA is TGTGCCAGCAGTCGGGGACTGGATTGGGATACGCAGTATTTT.

The V call is TRBV28, the J call TRBJ1-2; no firm D call. The germline gives CDR1 MDHEN, CDR2 SYDVKM. V gave up 6 bases and J gave up 1 base, with 12 bases separating them. This CDR3 is built from 14 residues. The CDR3 coding sequence is TGTGCCAGCAGACTATGGACCGATAACTATGGCTACACCTTC. Encoded protein: CASRLWTDNYGYTF.

The CDR3 bases are TGTGCTAGTCAACCCAGGCAAGAGACCCAGTACTTC. The encoded protein is CASQPRQETQYF. This rearrangement joins TRBV12-5 to TRBJ2-5, with D hard to call. Per the germline V gene, CDR1 is LGHNT and CDR2 is FRNRAP. This CDR3 contains 12 residues. The V end lost 8 bases, the J end lost 2 bases, and 9 bases lay between the germline ends.

The CDR3 spells CASRDRFSSYEQYF. As DNA, the CDR3 is TGTGCCAGCAGAGACAGGTTTTCCTCCTACGAGCAGTACTTC. The chain has TRBV6-1 and TRBJ2-7; weak D call: TRBD1 (6 bases). Trimming shortened V by 6 bases and J by 0 bases, and 12 bases separated the two germline ends. The CDR3 totals 14 residues. CDR1 is MNHNS, CDR2 SASEGT, per germline.

CDR3 DNA: TGTGCCATTTCCAAAGCGGAGGGTTACGAGCAGTACTTC. This sequence encodes CAISKAEGYEQYF. This rearrangement joins TRBV10-3 to TRBJ2-7, with D possibly being TRBD2 (6 bases). V was clipped by 9 bases and J by 4 bases, with 16 bases between them. The CDR3 consists of 13 residues. Germline assignment: CDR1 ENHRY and CDR2 SYGVKD.

For this clone: The identical CDR3 is also encoded by other nucleotide sequences in the sample. The genes are TRBV2 and TRBJ2-3, with 14 bases that match TRBD2. CDR3 length: 15 amino acids. The trim removed 8 bases at V and 4 bases at J, leaving 5 bases unmatched. Looked up from germline, CDR1 is SNHLY and CDR2 is FYNNEI. CDR3 nucleotide sequence: TGTGCCAGCCGGGGACTAGCGGGAGTCGCAGATACGCAGTATTTT. Amino acids: CASRGLAGVADTQYF. The full variable domain, its missing parts supplied by reference TRBV2 and TRBJ2-3, is EPEVTQTPSHQVTQMGQEVILRCVPISNHLYFYWYRQILGQKVEFLVSFYNNEISEKSEIFDDQFSVERPDGSNFTLKIRSTKLEDSAMYFCASRGLAGVADTQYFGPGTRLTVL.

The chain recombines TRBV28 with TRBJ1-3, with D unresolved. The CDR3 length is 15 residues. Germline lookup yields CDR1 MDHEN and CDR2 SYDVKM. V gave up 3 bases and J gave up 3 bases, with 12 bases separating them. CDR3 protein: CASSFAAEFGNTIYF. The CDR3 DNA is TGTGCCAGCAGTTTCGCGGCAGAGTTTGGAAACACCATATATTTT.

The rearrangement uses TRBV5-1 and TRBJ2-2; D uncertain. This CDR3 region has 16 residues. The germline gives CDR1 SGHRS, CDR2 YFSETQ. V lost 0 bases and J lost 5, with 14 bases in between. The DNA of the CDR3 is TGCGCCAGCAGCTTGGCCGTAGGGTATGGTACCGGGGAGCTGTTTTTT. It encodes CASSLAVGYGTGELFF. The full variable domain, rest sourced from reference TRBV5-1 and TRBJ2-2, is KAGVTQTPRYLIKTRGQQVTLSCSPISGHRSVSWYQQTPGQGLQFLFEYFSETQRNKGNFPGRFSGRQFSNSRSEMNVSTLELGDSALYLCASSLAVGYGTGELFFGEGSRLTVL.